The subject of this entry is one T cell receptor (beta chain). Trimming removed 5 bases from V and 1 base from J, with 12 bases in between. This CDR3 has 15 amino acids. The data derive from a study of CD8 T cells in Susac syndrome. Reverse transcription used roughly 0.45 to 1 ug RNA and random hexamers. Amplification of TCR beta CDR3 by immunoSEQ multiplex PCR spanned 54 Vbeta and 13 Jbeta. A single record per CDR3 protein comes from TCRdb applying MiXCR to the immunoSEQ multiplex PCR reads. This table has about 190,000 distinct CDR3 sequences, around 93% appearing once. Sequencing input: CD8+ T cells from PBMCs. This receptor was obtained from a human donor with Susac syndrome. The chain recombines TRBV12-3 or TRBV12-4 with TRBJ1-5; possible D gene TRBD1, 5 bases. CDR3: CASSPRVGSNQPQHF. In DNA, the CDR3 is TGTGCCAGCAGTCCCAGGGTTGGGAGCAATCAGCCCCAGCATTTT.